The subject of this entry is one T cell receptor (beta chain). Its antigen is unidentified. Built from TCR beta cDNA, the libraries had unique molecular identifiers in them. T cells, about 0.85 to 11 million of them, yielded 500,000 to 600,000 cDNA molecules. One entry per CDR3 protein results from TCRdb running MiXCR on the PCR reads. The sample contains approximately 730,000 distinct CDR3 sequences, around 45% of which appear only once. This entry is derived from a study of post-analysis software for immune sequencing data. The study, taken as a whole, reports: TRBV5-6, TRBV5-1 and TRBV20-1 belonged to a set of roughly 5 TRBV segments that were more frequent in patients than controls. Multiple sclerosis was associated with a significant reduction in normalized Chao1 diversity relative to controls.

Per germline, CDR1 ENHRY and CDR2 SYGVKD. This CDR3 region has 15 residues. V lost 2 bases and J 5 bases, leaving 15 bases between the germline ends. The sequencing sample was made of blood. This TCR derives from a girl aged 10-17 years with multiple sclerosis. The chain recombines TRBV10-3 with TRBJ1-2; unclear D gene. This CDR3 is CAISETIRREYGYTF. CDR3 nucleotide sequence: TGTGCCATCAGTGAGACAATCCGACGGGAGTATGGCTACACCTTC.